The next 32 T cell receptor beta chains were all read from a single sample in a study of CD8 T cells in Susac syndrome. RNA in amounts of about 0.5 to 1 ug was reverse transcribed with random hexamers. TCRdb re-derived calls from the immunoSEQ multiplex PCR reads in MiXCR, one entry per CDR3 protein. Among over 150,000 distinct CDR3 sequences listed, approximately 94% were seen once. Sequenced sample: CD4+ T cells from PBMCs. The origin of the receptors is a human donor with multiple sclerosis.

This chain uses TRBV7-2 with TRBJ2-7, with 7 bases lining up with TRBD1. Germline V gene sequence: CDR1 SGHTA, CDR2 FQGNSA. This CDR3 has 16 residues. The J segment lost 5 bases and the V segment lost 6 bases, leaving 16 bases of the junction unmatched. The CDR3 sequence: CASSLQRGGRRHEQYF. CDR3 coding DNA: TGTGCCAGCAGTCTACAGCGAGGGGGCAGGAGGCACGAGCAGTACTTC. The entire variable domain, with the rest obtained from reference TRBV7-2 and TRBJ2-7, is as follows: GAGVSQSPSNKVTEKGKDVELRCDPISGHTALYWYRQSLGQGLEFLIYFQGNSAPDKSGLPSDRFSAERTGGSVSTLTIQRTQQEDSAVYLCASSLQRGGRRHEQYFGPGTRLTVT.

V is TRBV30 and J is TRBJ1-1; no definite D call. V was clipped by 0 bases and J by 0 bases, with 8 bases between them. CDR1 is GTSNPN and CDR2 is SVGIG in the germline V gene (reference sequence). The CDR3 has 14 residues. The CDR3 is CAWSVQQLNTEAFF. CDR3 nucleotide sequence: TGTGCCTGGAGTGTACAACAGTTGAACACTGAAGCTTTCTTT. The full variable domain, rest sourced from reference TRBV30 and TRBJ1-1, is SQTIHQWPATLVQPVGSPLSLECTVEGTSNPNLYWYRQAAGRGLQLLFYSVGIGQISSEVPQNLSASRPQDRQFILSSKKLLLSDSGFYLCAWSVQQLNTEAFFGQGTRLTVV.

This clonotype was observed once. The V gene is TRBV4-1, the J gene TRBJ2-1; D ambiguous. The V end was cut by 0 bases, the J end by 15 bases, with 15 bases between. Germline values: CDR1 MGHRA, CDR2 YSYEKL. This CDR3 is 13 amino acids long. The CDR3 nucleotides are TGCGCCAGCAGCCAAGAATTGTTAGCCCCGGGGTTCTTC. It codes for CASSQELLAPGFF.

The rearrangement uses TRBV7-2 and TRBJ2-7; TRBD2 agrees at 7 bases. J gave up 6 bases and V 5 bases, and 10 bases lay outside the gene matches. Germline loops: CDR1 SGHTA, CDR2 FQGNSA. The CDR3 runs to 14 residues. CDR3 bases: TGTGCCAGCAGCCTACTAAAGCGGGAAGGCGAGCAGTACTTC. Its translation is CASSLLKREGEQYF.

CDR3 sequence (DNA): TGCAGTGCTACCACTCAAGGGGGGAATGAGCAGTTCTTC. Protein: CSATTQGGNEQFF. The chain is built from TRBV20-1 and TRBJ2-1, with D perhaps TRBD1 or TRBD2 (6 bases each). CDR1 is DFQATT, CDR2 SNEGSKA, per germline (reference sequence). V gave up 4 bases and J gave up 7 bases, with 14 bases separating them. The CDR3 has 13 amino acids.

This clonotype was seen only once. J is TRBJ2-3 and V is TRBV5-1; 10 bases are a match to TRBD2. V gave up 3 bases and J gave up 3 bases; unmatched junction bases: 7. The CDR3 runs 16 residues. In germline, CDR1 is SGHRS, CDR2 YFSETQ. In DNA, the CDR3 is TGCGCCAGCAGCTCAGAGCGGGGGGGCCCGACAGATACGCAGTATTTT. It is translated as CASSSERGGPTDTQYF.

The chain joins TRBV9 to TRBJ1-4; TRBD1 aligns across 7 bases. Germline CDR1 and CDR2: SGDLS and YYNGEE. V lost 4 bases and J lost 7; bases outside the gene matches: 7. This CDR3 is 14 amino acids long. The CDR3 region is CASSRGPYLEKLFF. The DNA of the CDR3 is TGTGCCAGCAGCAGGGGGCCTTACCTTGAAAAACTGTTTTTT.

The chain joins TRBV6-1 to TRBJ2-7, with 10 nucleotides matching TRBD1. Germline CDR1 MNHNS, CDR2 SASEGT. This CDR3 has 17 residues. After removal of 4 bases from V and 3 bases from J, the junction contained 12 bases not matched to a gene. CDR3 loop: CASSATSRTGGFYEQYF. CDR3 DNA: TGTGCCAGCAGTGCAACCTCCCGGACAGGGGGATTCTACGAGCAGTACTTC.

The rearrangement uses TRBV10-3 and TRBJ2-7; D remains ambiguous. Germline CDR1 and CDR2: ENHRY and SYGVKD. The germline V and J ends were trimmed by 0 bases and 2 bases, with 8 bases remaining between them. The CDR3 runs to 14 residues. This CDR3 reads CAISESNRAYEQYF. The CDR3 nucleotides read TGTGCCATCAGTGAGTCGAATCGCGCCTACGAGCAGTACTTC.

The V gene is TRBV24-1, the J gene TRBJ2-5; weak D call: TRBD2 (5 bases). The V end lost 5 bases, the J end lost 1 base, and 19 bases lay between the germline ends. Per germline, CDR1 KGHDR and CDR2 SFDVKD. The CDR3 extends over 17 amino acids. This chain's CDR3 is CATSGDVRGSPQETQYF. CDR3 DNA: TGTGCCACCAGTGGGGATGTCCGCGGGTCCCCCCAAGAGACCCAGTACTTC.

The gene calls are TRBV9 and TRBJ2-2; D is perhaps TRBD1 (5 bases). The CDR3 extends over 14 amino acids. Germline CDR1 and CDR2: SGDLS and YYNGEE. V lost 0 bases, J lost 4 bases, and 7 bases lay in between. This CDR3 reads CASSVAGITGELFF. CDR3 nucleotide sequence: TGTGCCAGCAGCGTAGCAGGGATCACCGGGGAGCTGTTTTTT.

This chain joins TRBV9 and TRBJ2-2; TRBD2 aligns across 7 bases. The V gene's germline CDR1 is SGDLS and CDR2 YYNGEE. The ends lost 1 base at V and 5 bases at J; junction bases unmatched: 8. The CDR3 loop spans 16 amino acids. In nucleotides, the CDR3 is TGTGCCAGCAGCGTAACGGCGGGAGTTAGAACCGGGGAGCTGTTTTTT. Translation: CASSVTAGVRTGELFF.

The chain has TRBV7-2 and TRBJ1-1; no firm D call. Germline V gene sequence: CDR1 SGHTA, CDR2 FQGNSA. Between the trimmed V and J ends, which lost 7 bases and 8 bases, there was a span of 11 bases. The CDR3 sequence is 11 residues long. CDR3 nucleotide sequence: TGTGCCAGCACCAAACATAGAGAAGCTTTCTTT. It specifies CASTKHREAFF.

The rearrangement links TRBV7-6 to TRBJ2-7; the D is unclear. CDR3 length: 14 amino acids. Germline lookup yields CDR1 SGHVS and CDR2 FNYEAQ. V was pared by 2 bases and J by 0 bases, with 8 bases between. CDR3 residues: CASSLTRTSYEQYF. Here the CDR3 DNA reads TGTGCCAGCAGCTTAACGAGGACCTCCTACGAGCAGTACTTC.

The chain uses TRBV20-1 and TRBJ1-5; D remains ambiguous. The CDR3 length is 13 residues. Trimming took 6 bases from V and 4 from J, leaving 13 bases between them. The germline gives CDR1 DFQATT, CDR2 SNEGSKA (reference sequence). CDR3 DNA sequence: TGCAGTGCCATCGGGTCCCTTAATCAGCCCCAGCATTTT. Protein product: CSAIGSLNQPQHF.

This clonotype was found a few times. The V and J genes are TRBV5-4 and TRBJ2-5, with no clear D. This CDR3 is 12 amino acids long. Germline V gene sequence: CDR1 SGHNT, CDR2 YYREEE (reference sequence). Trimming shortened V by 0 bases and J by 6 bases, and 6 bases separated the two germline ends. CDR3 sequence: CASSLEEQTQYF. The CDR3 coding sequence is TGTGCCAGCAGCTTGGAAGAGCAGACCCAGTACTTC.

This chain joins TRBV5-1 and TRBJ2-2; no reliable D call. The V end lost 2 bases, the J end lost 3 bases, and 8 bases lay between the germline ends. The CDR3 totals 14 residues. CDR1 is SGHRS, CDR2 YFSETQ, per germline. The CDR3 nucleotides are TGCGCCAGCAGCTTTGGGCGAGACACCGGGGAGCTGTTTTTT. Translation gives CASSFGRDTGELFF.

This chain uses TRBV7-8 with TRBJ2-7; 8 bases are shared with TRBD1. Germline V gene data show CDR1 as SGHVS and CDR2 as FQNEAQ. Trimming removed 0 bases from V and 3 bases from J; junction bases left unmatched: 10. The CDR3 is made up of 17 amino acids. The CDR3 nucleotides read TGTGCCAGCAGCTTAGCGTCGGGGCAGGGGGCGTTCTACGAGCAGTACTTC. Its protein product is CASSLASGQGAFYEQYF.

The chain joins TRBV28 to TRBJ2-7; 9 positions agree with TRBD1. The ends lost 8 bases at V and 4 bases at J; junction bases unmatched: 6. The CDR3 sequence is 13 residues long. Per germline, CDR1 MDHEN and CDR2 SYDVKM. In DNA, the CDR3 is TGTGCCAGCTTGGGACAGGGATTTTACGAGCAGTACTTC. Encoded protein: CASLGQGFYEQYF.

This chain links TRBV6-2 or TRBV6-3 with TRBJ2-2; maybe TRBD1 (5 bases). With 4 bases removed from V and 0 bases from J, the gap between germline ends came to 12 bases. This CDR3 has 16 amino acids. In germline, CDR1 is MNHEY, CDR2 SVGEGT. The CDR3 sequence is CASSSPDSANTGELFF. CDR3 DNA: TGTGCCAGCAGTTCACCCGACAGCGCGAACACCGGGGAGCTGTTTTTT.

Concerning this clonotype: One end of the junction is discordant with germline, which a read error may explain. The chain joins TRBV6-1 to TRBJ2-3; no firm D call. Germline CDR1 and CDR2: MNHNS and SASEGT. There are 14 residues in the CDR3. The CDR3 nucleotides read TGTGCCAGCAGTGAAGTAGTCTCGCTCTATACGCAATATTTT. Translating gives CASSEVVSLYTQYF.

This clonotype was seen just once. The chain has TRBV2 and TRBJ2-2; 8 bases line up with TRBD1. The CDR3 runs 16 residues. The junction had 6 bases not matched to a gene; V was cut back by 5 bases and J by 1 base. The germline gives CDR1 SNHLY, CDR2 FYNNEI. The chain's CDR3 is CASSQQGGMNTGELFF. The CDR3 DNA is TGTGCCAGCAGTCAACAGGGGGGTATGAACACCGGGGAGCTGTTTTTT.

The chain joins TRBV9 to TRBJ2-5; TRBD2 matches at 12 bases. This CDR3 is built from 17 residues. With 4 bases clipped from V and 1 base from J, the junction kept 8 bases outside the gene matches. CDR1 is SGDLS and CDR2 is YYNGEE in the germline V gene. The CDR3 sequence is CASSPSTSGGPQETQYF. The CDR3 bases are TGTGCCAGCAGCCCCTCGACTAGCGGGGGCCCCCAAGAGACCCAGTACTTC.

This chain joins TRBV5-1 and TRBJ1-1; the D is unclear. The length of the CDR3 is 14 residues. V lost 0 bases and J lost 6, with 12 bases in between. Per the germline V gene, CDR1 is SGHRS and CDR2 is YFSETQ. CDR3 bases: TGCGCCAGCAGCTTGGGCGGCGGTCGGCCTGAAGCTTTCTTT. Translating it yields CASSLGGGRPEAFF.

This clonotype came up once. V gene TRBV19 combines with J gene TRBJ2-1; no firm D call. Between the trimmed V and J ends, which lost 1 base and 2 bases, there was a span of 9 bases. This CDR3 comprises 15 residues. From germline, CDR1 is LNHDA and CDR2 SQIVND (reference sequence). The CDR3 region is CASSIAGTTYNEQFF. The CDR3 DNA is TGTGCCAGTAGTATAGCGGGTACTACCTACAATGAGCAGTTCTTC. Looking up the rest from reference TRBV19 and TRBJ2-1 gives the full variable domain: DGGITQSPKYLFRKEGQNVTLSCEQNLNHDAMYWYRQDPGQGLRLIYYSQIVNDFQKGDIAEGYSVSREKKESFPLTVTSAQKNPTAFYLCASSIAGTTYNEQFFGPGTRLTVL.

The CDR3: CATSSPGQDTGELFF. CDR3 DNA sequence: TGTGCCACCAGCAGCCCGGGACAGGACACCGGGGAGCTGTTTTTT. The chain has TRBV15 and TRBJ2-2, with 8 bases aligning to TRBD1. From germline, CDR1 is LNHNV and CDR2 YYDKDF (reference sequence). The CDR3 runs to 15 residues. V dropped 3 bases and J dropped 3; count of bases not matched to a gene: 3.

The J gene is TRBJ1-4, the V gene TRBV5-8; 7 nucleotides match TRBD1. Unmatched junction bases numbered 6, after V lost 0 bases and J lost 7 bases. Germline CDR1 is SGHTS and CDR2 is YDEGEE. The CDR3 spans 15 residues. The DNA for the CDR3 is TGTGCCAGCAGCTTGGACAGGGGACATAGTGAAAAACTGTTTTTT. It specifies CASSLDRGHSEKLFF. The variable domain in full, with the rest retrieved from reference TRBV5-8 and TRBJ1-4, is EAGVTQSPTHLIKTRGQQATLRCSPISGHTSVYWYQQALGLGLQFLLWYDEGEERNRGNFPPRFSGRQFPNYSSELNVNALELEDSALYLCASSLDRGHSEKLFFGSGTQLSVL.

The chain links TRBV20-1 to TRBJ1-1, with D tentatively TRBD1 (6 bases). The CDR3 is 14 amino acids. CDR1 and CDR2 from the germline V gene are DFQATT and SNEGSKA (reference sequence). V was trimmed by 2 bases and J by 4 bases, leaving 14 bases between them. CDR3 loop: CSARPLLRGTEAFF. CDR3 nucleotides: TGCAGTGCTAGACCCTTGCTCAGGGGCACTGAAGCTTTCTTT.

This chain links TRBV6-6 with TRBJ2-7; D ambiguous. Germline V gene sequence: CDR1 MNHNY, CDR2 SVGAGI (reference sequence). This CDR3 contains 14 residues. Trimming removed 5 bases at V and 0 bases at J, with 11 bases between. This CDR3 reads CASSPRFSSYEQYF. DNA for the CDR3: TGTGCCAGCAGTCCCAGGTTTAGCTCCTACGAGCAGTACTTC.

This chain links TRBV2 with TRBJ2-1, with no clear D. The CDR3 is 15 residues long. V was pared by 3 bases and J by 7 bases, with 16 bases between. The V gene's germline CDR1 is SNHLY and CDR2 FYNNEI. CDR3 nucleotides: TGTGCCAGCAGTGACACTAAAATACAACCTAATGAGCAGTTCTTC. Its translation: CASSDTKIQPNEQFF.

J is TRBJ2-7 and V is TRBV7-9; 7 nucleotides line up with TRBD1. This CDR3 comprises 15 residues. Germline loops: CDR1 SEHNR, CDR2 FQNEAQ (reference sequence). With V trimmed by 6 bases and J by 0 bases, 8 bases remained unmatched. CDR3 sequence (DNA): TGTGCCAGCAGTCAACAGGGGACCGTCTCCTACGAGCAGTACTTC. This encodes CASSQQGTVSYEQYF.

The chain uses TRBV24-1 and TRBJ2-1; TRBD1 is a possible D gene (6 bases). CDR3 size: 15 residues. Trimming cost V 4 bases and J 6 bases, with 15 bases left between them. Germline CDR1 reads KGHDR; CDR2 reads SFDVKD. CDR3: CATSDPGADSNEQFF. CDR3 nucleotides: TGTGCCACCAGTGACCCAGGGGCGGACAGCAATGAGCAGTTCTTC.